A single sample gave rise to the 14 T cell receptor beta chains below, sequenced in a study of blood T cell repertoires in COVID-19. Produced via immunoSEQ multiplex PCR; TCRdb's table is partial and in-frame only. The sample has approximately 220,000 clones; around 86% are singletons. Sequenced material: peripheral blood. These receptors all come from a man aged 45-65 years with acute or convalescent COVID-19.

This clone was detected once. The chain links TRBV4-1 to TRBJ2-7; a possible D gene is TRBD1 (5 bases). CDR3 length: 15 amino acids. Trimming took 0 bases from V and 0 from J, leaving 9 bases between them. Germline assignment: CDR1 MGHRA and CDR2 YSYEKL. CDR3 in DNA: TGCGCCAGCAGCCAAGAGTTGACAGACTCCTACGAGCAGTACTTC. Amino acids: CASSQELTDSYEQYF.

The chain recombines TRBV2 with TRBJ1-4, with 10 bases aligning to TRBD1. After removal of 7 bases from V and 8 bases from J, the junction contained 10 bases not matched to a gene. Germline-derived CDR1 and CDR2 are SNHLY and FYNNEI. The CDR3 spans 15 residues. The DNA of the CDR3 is TGTGCCAGCATTCGACAGGGGGCGCTGGGGGAAAAACTGTTTTTT. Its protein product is CASIRQGALGEKLFF.

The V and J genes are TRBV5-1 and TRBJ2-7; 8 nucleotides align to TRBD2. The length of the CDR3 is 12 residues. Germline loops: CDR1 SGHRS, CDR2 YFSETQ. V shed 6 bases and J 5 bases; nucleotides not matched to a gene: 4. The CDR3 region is CASTRGGHEQYF. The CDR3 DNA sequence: TGCGCCAGCACCCGGGGGGGCCACGAGCAGTACTTC. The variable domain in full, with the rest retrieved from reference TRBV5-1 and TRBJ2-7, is KAGVTQTPRYLIKTRGQQVTLSCSPISGHRSVSWYQQTPGQGLQFLFEYFSETQRNKGNFPGRFSGRQFSNSRSEMNVSTLELGDSALYLCASTRGGHEQYFGPGTRLTVT.

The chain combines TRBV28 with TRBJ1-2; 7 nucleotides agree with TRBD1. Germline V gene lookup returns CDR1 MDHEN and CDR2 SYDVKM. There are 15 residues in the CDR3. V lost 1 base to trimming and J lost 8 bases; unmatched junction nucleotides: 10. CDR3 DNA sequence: TGTGCCAGCAGTTTATCGGCCAGGGGGTTAGGAGGCTACACCTTC. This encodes CASSLSARGLGGYTF.

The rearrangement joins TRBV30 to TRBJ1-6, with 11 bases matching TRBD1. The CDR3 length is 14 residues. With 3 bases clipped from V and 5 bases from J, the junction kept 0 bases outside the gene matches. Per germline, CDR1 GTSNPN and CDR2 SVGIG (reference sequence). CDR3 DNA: TGTGCCTGGAGGGGACAGGGGGATAATTCACCCCTCCACTTT. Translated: CAWRGQGDNSPLHF.

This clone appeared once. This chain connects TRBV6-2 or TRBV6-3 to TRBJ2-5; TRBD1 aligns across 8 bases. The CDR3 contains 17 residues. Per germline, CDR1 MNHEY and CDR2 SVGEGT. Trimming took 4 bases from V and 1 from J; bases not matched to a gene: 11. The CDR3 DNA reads TGTGCCAGCAGTTTCGTGCCAGCAGGGGGCTCCCAAGAGACCCAGTACTTC. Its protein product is CASSFVPAGGSQETQYF.

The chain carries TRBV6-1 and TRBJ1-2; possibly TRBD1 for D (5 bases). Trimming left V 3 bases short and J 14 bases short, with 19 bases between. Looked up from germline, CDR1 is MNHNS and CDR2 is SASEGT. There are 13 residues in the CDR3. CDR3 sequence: CASSEAAGEGRTF. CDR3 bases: TGTGCCAGCAGTGAGGCCGCGGGAGAGGGGAGGACCTTC.

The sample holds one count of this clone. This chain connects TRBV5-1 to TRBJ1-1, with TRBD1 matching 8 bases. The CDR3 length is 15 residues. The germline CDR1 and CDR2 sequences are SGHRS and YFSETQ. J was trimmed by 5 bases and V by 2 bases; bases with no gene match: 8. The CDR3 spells CASSFSQGQGTEAFF. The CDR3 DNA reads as TGCGCCAGCAGCTTCAGCCAAGGACAGGGTACTGAAGCTTTCTTT.

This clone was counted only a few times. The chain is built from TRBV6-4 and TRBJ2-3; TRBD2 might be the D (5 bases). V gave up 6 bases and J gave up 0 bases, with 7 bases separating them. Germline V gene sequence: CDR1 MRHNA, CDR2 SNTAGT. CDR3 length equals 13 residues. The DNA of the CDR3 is TGTGCCAGCAGAGCGGACAGCACAGATACGCAGTATTTT. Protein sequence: CASRADSTDTQYF.

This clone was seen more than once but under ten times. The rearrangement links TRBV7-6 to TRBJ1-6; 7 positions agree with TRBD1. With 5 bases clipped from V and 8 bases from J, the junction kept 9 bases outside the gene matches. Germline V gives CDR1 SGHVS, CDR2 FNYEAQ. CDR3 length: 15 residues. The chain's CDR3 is CASSANRGFDSPLHF. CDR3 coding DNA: TGTGCCAGCAGCGCAAACAGGGGCTTTGATTCACCCCTCCACTTT.

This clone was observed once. The CDR3 region has the DNA TGTGCCAGCAGCCTAGGGGAACTAGCGGGGCCGTCGGAGACCCAGTACTTC. As protein: CASSLGELAGPSETQYF. The chain recombines TRBV7-9 with TRBJ2-5; TRBD2 agrees at 10 bases. The CDR3 consists of 17 residues. Germline CDR1 and CDR2: SEHNR and FQNEAQ (reference sequence). J was trimmed by 5 bases and V by 5 bases; bases with no gene match: 14.

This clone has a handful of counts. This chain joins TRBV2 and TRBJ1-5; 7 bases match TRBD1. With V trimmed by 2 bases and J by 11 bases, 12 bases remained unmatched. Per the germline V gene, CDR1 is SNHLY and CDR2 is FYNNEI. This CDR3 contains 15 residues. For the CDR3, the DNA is TGTGCCAGCAGTGAACGCGGGCAGGGGGGTGGGTCCCAGCATTTT. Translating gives CASSERGQGGGSQHF.

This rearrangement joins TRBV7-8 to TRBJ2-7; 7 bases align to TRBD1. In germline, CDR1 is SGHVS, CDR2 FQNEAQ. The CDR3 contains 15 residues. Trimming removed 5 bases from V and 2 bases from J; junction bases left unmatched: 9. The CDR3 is CASSVRGSAPYEQYF. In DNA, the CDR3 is TGTGCCAGCAGCGTCAGGGGGTCGGCTCCCTACGAGCAGTACTTC.

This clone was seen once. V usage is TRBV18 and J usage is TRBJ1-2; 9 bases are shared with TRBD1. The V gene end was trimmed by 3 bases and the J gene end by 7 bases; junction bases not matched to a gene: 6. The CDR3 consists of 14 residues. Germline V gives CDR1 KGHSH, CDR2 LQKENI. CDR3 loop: CASSPEQGASGYTF. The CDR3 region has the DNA TGTGCCAGCTCACCGGAACAGGGGGCGAGTGGCTACACCTTC. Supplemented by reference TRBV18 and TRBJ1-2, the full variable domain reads NAGVMQNPRHLVRRRGQEARLRCSPMKGHSHVYWYRQLPEEGLKFMVYLQKENIIDESGMPKERFSAEFPKEGPSILRIQQVVRGDSAAYFCASSPEQGASGYTFGSGTRLTVV.